The entry below describes one T cell receptor beta chain. Its antigen is unidentified. Sequence at one end of the junction differs from germline and may be a read error. The entry originates in a study of cytomegalovirus exposure and HLA in healthy donors. Background on the study: Genetic ancestry analysis placed around 76% of the 410 or so donors that were genotyped in the Caucasian-associated cluster. The study's findings and limits: Some V segments, including TRBV6-2 and TRBV6-3, were excluded as indistinguishable. Researchers reported from a later analysis that most CMV-associated TCR beta chains appeared HLA-restricted.

Vbeta (60) and Jbeta (13) primers were used in the PCR. Repertoires were generated with immunoSEQ multiplex PCR, while TCRdb's copy carries only in-frame clones and drops some. The sample carries hundreds of thousands of clones, approximately 83% recorded once. The CDR3 loop spans 15 amino acids. The germline gives CDR1 SEHNR, CDR2 FQNEAQ (reference sequence). The source material was PBMCs. The J gene is TRBJ1-6, the V gene TRBV7-9, with 10 bases identical to TRBD1. This sequence originates from a boy aged 2-15 years in good health and CMV-seronegative. CDR3 sequence (DNA): TGTTCCAGCACCTCCGGGACAGGGGTCAATTCACCCCTCCACTTT. It is translated as CSSTSGTGVNSPLHF.